These 8 T cell receptor beta chains were all obtained from the same sample, sequenced in a study of blood T cell repertoires in COVID-19. The table came from immunoSEQ multiplex PCR; TCRdb's copy has only in-frame clones and leaves some out. Seen here are about 200,000 clones, about nine tenths observed once, and the top ten hold 4.4%. The sample consisted of peripheral blood. These receptors were collected from a man aged 45-65 years with acute or convalescent COVID-19.

This clone was counted only a few times. The chain combines TRBV5-5 with TRBJ1-3; D remains unclear. This CDR3 is built from 18 residues. Per the germline V gene, CDR1 is SGHKS and CDR2 is YYEKEE (reference sequence). V was cut by 0 bases and J by 3 bases, with 19 bases left in between. The CDR3 DNA is TGTGCCAGCAGCTTGGGGGATGGCGGAGGAGGAGATGGAAACACCATATATTTT. Its translation: CASSLGDGGGGDGNTIYF.

This chain links TRBV19 with TRBJ2-4, with a possible D match to TRBD2 (5 bases). The CDR3 runs 15 residues. Between the trimmed V and J ends, which lost 5 bases and 1 base, there was a span of 12 bases. Germline-derived CDR1 and CDR2 are LNHDA and SQIVND (reference sequence). The CDR3 DNA follows: TGTGCCAGTAGTCCCTGGACTTCGGCCAAAAACATTCAGTACTTC. Amino acids: CASSPWTSAKNIQYF.

This chain uses TRBV10-3 with TRBJ1-5; 8 nucleotides align to TRBD1. Germline V gene data show CDR1 as ENHRY and CDR2 as SYGVKD. J was trimmed by 6 bases and V by 8 bases; bases with no gene match: 9. The CDR3 covers 14 residues. CDR3 sequence reads: CAIAGQESGQPQHF. CDR3 bases: TGTGCCATCGCGGGACAGGAATCCGGTCAGCCCCAGCATTTT.

This chain connects TRBV6-2 or TRBV6-3 to TRBJ1-2; a weak D match, TRBD1 (5 bases). CDR1 is MNHEY and CDR2 is SVGEGT in the germline V gene. CDR3 length equals 14 residues. The germline V and J ends were trimmed by 5 bases and 3 bases, with 13 bases remaining between them. CDR3 residues: CASSPGGGYYGYTF. CDR3 coding DNA: TGTGCCAGCAGTCCCGGCGGGGGGTACTATGGCTACACCTTC.

The chain is built from TRBV15 and TRBJ2-2, with D unclear. The CDR3 runs to 16 residues. The germline CDR1 and CDR2 sequences are LNHNV and YYDKDF (reference sequence). V was trimmed by 1 base and J by 3 bases, leaving 12 bases between them. In nucleotides, the CDR3 is TGTGCCACCAGCAGAGTGAGGTACCCGGACACCGGGGAGCTGTTTTTT. The encoded protein is CATSRVRYPDTGELFF.

CDR3 sequence reads: CASSLSIVAGRYEQYF. The CDR3, as DNA: TGTGCCAGCAGTTTATCGATCGTAGCGGGTCGGTACGAGCAGTACTTC. The genes are TRBV27 and TRBJ2-7, with 7 bases fitting TRBD2. After removal of 0 bases from V and 4 bases from J, the junction contained 9 bases not matched to a gene. This CDR3 is 16 amino acids long. The germline V gene has CDR1 MNHEY and CDR2 SMNVEV (reference sequence).

V and J are TRBV15 and TRBJ1-2; a weak D match, TRBD1 (5 bases). The CDR3 covers 18 residues. V lost 0 bases and J lost 1, with 18 bases in between. The germline gives CDR1 LNHNV, CDR2 YYDKDF (reference sequence). The CDR3 protein is CATSRDGYWTTFNYGYTF. CDR3 DNA sequence: TGTGCCACCAGCAGAGATGGATATTGGACAACCTTTAACTATGGCTACACCTTC.

The chain couples TRBV7-8 to TRBJ2-7, with a possible D match to TRBD2 (5 bases). The CDR3 contains 14 residues. Germline V gene sequence: CDR1 SGHVS, CDR2 FQNEAQ. The V end lost 1 base, the J end lost 4 bases, and 11 bases lay between the germline ends. The CDR3: CASSLEGGPYEQYF. CDR3 nucleotides: TGTGCCAGCAGCTTAGAAGGCGGGCCATACGAGCAGTACTTC. The full variable domain, its missing parts supplied by reference TRBV7-8 and TRBJ2-7, is GAGVSQSPRYKVAKRGQDVALRCDPISGHVSLFWYQQALGQGPEFLTYFQNEAQLDKSGLPSDRFFAERPEGSVSTLKIQRTQQEDSAVYLCASSLEGGPYEQYFGPGTRLTVT.